These 21 T cell receptor beta chains were all obtained from the same sample, sequenced in a study of radiotherapy plus CTLA-4 blockade in lung cancer. Only in-frame clones appear in the TCRdb table, and some are missing; sequencing was by immunoSEQ multiplex PCR. The sample has about 120,000 clones, 85% to 90% seen once. This specimen consisted of peripheral blood, obtained from a patient treated with radiotherapy plus ipilimumab. All receptors come from a human donor with non-small cell lung cancer that progressed on radiotherapy plus ipilimumab.

The rearrangement uses TRBV5-1 and TRBJ2-1, with a possible D match to TRBD1 (6 bases). The length of the CDR3 is 15 residues. Trimming left V 0 bases short and J 3 bases short, with 10 bases between. CDR1 SGHRS and CDR2 YFSETQ come from the germline V gene. The CDR3 nucleotides read TGCGCCAGCAGCTTGGACCAGGGGAACTACAATGAGCAGTTCTTC. Residues: CASSLDQGNYNEQFF.

J is TRBJ2-1 and V is TRBV2, with 13 bases identical to TRBD2. The CDR3 spans 17 residues. Losses at the gene ends were 0 bases for V and 9 bases for J; bases not matched to a gene: 8. CDR1 is SNHLY, CDR2 FYNNEI, per germline. The CDR3 protein is CASSEALTSGRSSEQFF. The CDR3 nucleotides are TGTGCCAGCAGTGAAGCGCTGACTAGCGGGAGGTCCAGTGAGCAGTTCTTC.

The chain couples TRBV11-3 to TRBJ2-1; 8 bases are shared with TRBD2. The germline CDR1 and CDR2 sequences are SGHNT and YENEEA. The CDR3 totals 16 residues. Losses at the gene ends were 1 base for V and 8 bases for J; bases not matched to a gene: 10. This chain's CDR3 is CASSLGAGGQGDEQFF. CDR3 DNA sequence: TGTGCCAGCAGCTTAGGGGCGGGAGGCCAGGGCGATGAGCAGTTCTTC.

The chain links TRBV6-6 to TRBJ2-2; D ambiguous. V gave up 2 bases and J gave up 6 bases, with 1 base separating them. This CDR3 contains 11 residues. From germline, CDR1 is MNHNY and CDR2 SVGAGI (reference sequence). The CDR3 region has the DNA TGTGCCAGCAGTTACGCCGGGGAGCTGTTTTTT. Its translation: CASSYAGELFF.

V is TRBV2 and J is TRBJ2-3; 11 nucleotides line up with TRBD2. The CDR3 is 15 residues long. Germline V CDR1 and CDR2: SNHLY, FYNNEI. V trimming: 8 bases; J trimming: 2 bases; junction bases outside the gene matches: 6. The CDR3 region is CASGGTSGNTDTQYF. CDR3 nucleotide sequence: TGTGCCAGCGGGGGGACTAGCGGCAACACAGATACGCAGTATTTT.

The CDR3 coding sequence is TGCGCCAGCACCACAAGGGACACAGATACGCAGTATTTT. Translation: CASTTRDTDTQYF. The chain couples TRBV5-1 to TRBJ2-3; no firm D call. Trimming removed 6 bases from V and 2 bases from J, with 10 bases in between. The CDR3 is made up of 13 amino acids. CDR1 and CDR2 (germline): SGHRS, YFSETQ.

The rearrangement uses TRBV19 and TRBJ1-1, with 9 bases matching TRBD1. Germline-derived CDR1 and CDR2 are LNHDA and SQIVND (reference sequence). This CDR3 region has 15 residues. Trimming took 6 bases from V and 1 from J; bases not matched to a gene: 6. The DNA for the CDR3 is TGTGCCAGTAGCCGCCGACAGGGGGAGAACACTGAAGCTTTCTTT. It yields the protein CASSRRQGENTEAFF.

This chain joins TRBV4-1 and TRBJ2-7; the D gene is possibly TRBD2 (6 bases). Per the germline V gene, CDR1 is MGHRA and CDR2 is YSYEKL. V lost 4 bases to trimming and J lost 6 bases, with 16 bases between them. This CDR3 has 14 amino acids. CDR3 protein: CASSPLGSAGEQYF. The CDR3 coding sequence is TGCGCCAGCAGCCCCCTCGGGAGTGCCGGCGAGCAGTACTTC.

Comment on this clone: Distinct nucleotide sequences in the sample also encode this CDR3. The CDR3, as DNA: TGTGCCAGCAGCTTGACTAGCGGGAGGAGCTCCTACAATGAGCAGTTCTTC. It codes for CASSLTSGRSSYNEQFF. The chain joins TRBV11-3 to TRBJ2-1, with 13 bases aligning to TRBD2. Trimming cost V 3 bases and J 0 bases; bases outside gene matches: 2. Germline V gene sequence: CDR1 SGHNT, CDR2 YENEEA. There are 17 residues in the CDR3.

The rearrangement links TRBV19 to TRBJ2-2; no reliable D call. V was shortened by 4 bases and J by 1 base, with 7 bases between the two germline ends. The CDR3 covers 14 residues. The germline V gene encodes CDR1 LNHDA and CDR2 SQIVND (reference sequence). CDR3 coding DNA: TGTGCCAGTAGTACCTCGGGGAACACCGGGGAGCTGTTTTTT. It translates to CASSTSGNTGELFF.

This clone occurred a few times. V is TRBV30 and J is TRBJ1-5; D is unresolved. Germline V CDR1 and CDR2: GTSNPN, SVGIG (reference sequence). This CDR3 is 13 amino acids long. The V end was cut by 1 base, the J end by 0 bases, with 4 bases between. CDR3 bases: TGTGCCTGGAGTGCGGATAGCAATCAGCCCCAGCATTTT. Translated: CAWSADSNQPQHF.

The rearrangement joins TRBV12-5 to TRBJ2-2, with 9 bases fitting TRBD1. Germline trimming cut 6 bases from V and 2 bases from J; bases unmatched to any gene: 7. There are 16 residues in the CDR3. Germline V CDR1 and CDR2: LGHNT, FRNRAP. The CDR3 protein is CASGQGTGKNTGELFF. The CDR3 DNA is TGTGCTAGTGGACAAGGGACAGGGAAAAACACCGGGGAGCTGTTTTTT.

This clone was counted once. The chain links TRBV7-6 to TRBJ2-1, with TRBD2 matching over 9 bases. Germline CDR1 and CDR2: SGHVS and FNYEAQ. This CDR3 region has 20 residues. Trimming removed 0 bases from V and 0 bases from J; junction bases left unmatched: 12. Written as DNA, the CDR3 is TGTGCCAGCAGCTTAGCGCTTAGGCGGGAGGGAATCCGCTCCTACAATGAGCAGTTCTTC. This encodes CASSLALRREGIRSYNEQFF.

The gene calls are TRBV6-1 and TRBJ2-3, with 10 nucleotides matching TRBD2. CDR3 length: 14 residues. Trimming took 6 bases from V and 3 from J; bases not matched to a gene: 3. Germline values: CDR1 MNHNS, CDR2 SASEGT. The CDR3 bases are TGTGCCAGCAGCCTAGCGGGAGCTACAGATACGCAGTATTTT. Translated, it gives CASSLAGATDTQYF.

The chain recombines TRBV27 with TRBJ1-1; D gene ambiguous. Germline V gene sequence: CDR1 MNHEY, CDR2 SMNVEV (reference sequence). V lost 6 bases to trimming and J lost 1 base, with 9 bases between them. This CDR3 comprises 13 residues. The CDR3 bases are TGTGCCAGCAGCAAGACACCGAACACTGAAGCTTTCTTT. This encodes CASSKTPNTEAFF.

The chain is built from TRBV5-1 and TRBJ2-2; D is tentatively TRBD1 or TRBD2 (5 bases each). CDR1 and CDR2 (germline): SGHRS, YFSETQ. V gave up 5 bases and J gave up 5 bases, with 10 bases separating them. The CDR3 is 13 amino acids. The CDR3 reads CASSRDQTGELFF. For the CDR3, the DNA is TGCGCCAGCAGTAGGGACCAGACCGGGGAGCTGTTTTTT. The full variable domain, rest sourced from reference TRBV5-1 and TRBJ2-2, is KAGVTQTPRYLIKTRGQQVTLSCSPISGHRSVSWYQQTPGQGLQFLFEYFSETQRNKGNFPGRFSGRQFSNSRSEMNVSTLELGDSALYLCASSRDQTGELFFGEGSRLTVL.

This clone was seen a single time. The chain joins TRBV10-2 to TRBJ2-5; 11 bases are shared with TRBD2. The V segment lost 6 bases and the J segment 4 bases; nucleotides outside the gene matches: 4. From germline, CDR1 is WSHSY and CDR2 SAAADI. The CDR3 length is 14 residues. The CDR3 sequence is CASRGLAGGETQYF. The CDR3 coding sequence is TGCGCCAGCAGGGGGCTAGCGGGAGGAGAGACCCAGTACTTC.

This clone was recorded once. The CDR3 sequence: CASSDPSQSYTF. For the CDR3, the DNA is TGTGCCAGCAGTGACCCCAGTCAGAGCTACACCTTC. The rearrangement links TRBV25-1 to TRBJ1-2, with D unclear. This CDR3 region has 12 residues. Trimming cost V 3 bases and J 9 bases, with 11 bases left between them. Germline V gene sequence: CDR1 MGHDK, CDR2 SYGVNS.

CDR3 loop: CASRTASEAITDTQYF. CDR3 bases: TGTGCCAGCAGAACCGCTAGCGAGGCAATCACAGATACGCAGTATTTT. The genes are TRBV5-4 and TRBJ2-3; possible D gene TRBD2, 6 bases. Germline values: CDR1 SGHNT, CDR2 YYREEE (reference sequence). The V gene lost 5 bases and the J gene lost 2 bases, with 18 bases spanning the gap. The CDR3 extends over 16 amino acids.

CDR3 coding DNA: TGTGCCAGCAGCCGGGGTGTGTGGGGTGAGCAGTTCTTC. It translates to CASSRGVWGEQFF. The chain has TRBV14 and TRBJ2-1; D not certain. CDR3 length: 13 amino acids. V gave up 4 bases and J gave up 9 bases, with 13 bases separating them. Germline V gene sequence: CDR1 SGHDN, CDR2 FVKESK.

The chain is built from TRBV30 and TRBJ1-2; D not resolved. Germline V gives CDR1 GTSNPN, CDR2 SVGIG (reference sequence). Trimming removed 1 base from V and 5 bases from J, with 17 bases in between. The CDR3 loop spans 15 amino acids. CDR3 loop: CAWSAPWRHYYGYTF. The DNA of the CDR3 is TGTGCCTGGAGTGCCCCCTGGAGACACTATTATGGCTACACCTTC.